Listed below are T cell receptor beta chains from one sample, sequenced in a study of Ad26.COV2.S vaccination and SARS-CoV-2 variants. Data came from immunoSEQ multiplex PCR; TCRdb stores just in-frame clones and leaves some out. The table has hundreds of thousands of clones, more than 70% seen once; the top ten hold about 3.5%. The sequences come from peripheral blood, collected in a trial of Ad26.COV2.S vaccine versus placebo. All receptors derive from a person aged 18 to 65 who received the Ad26.COV2.S COVID-19 vaccine or a placebo. Both conserved end residues are part of each CDR3. The D gene is left open where the match is weak. Clone size is not always given. Where it is, it says once, few, many or a class for expanded clones.

v_call	j_call	d_call	clone_size	cdr3_nt	cdr3_aa
TRBV7-2	TRBJ1-6	.	.	TGTGCCAGCAGCTTAGCGGCCCGTTATAATTCACCCCTCCACTTT	CASSLAARYNSPLHF
TRBV5-1	TRBJ1-3	TRBD1	.	TGCGCCAGCAGCTTGGGACAGGGTGGAAACACCATATATTTT	CASSLGQGGNTIYF
TRBV6-1	TRBJ1-4	.	.	TGTGCCAGCAGTGAACGGAGCTCTAATGAAAAACTGTTTTTT	CASSERSSNEKLFF
TRBV7-2	TRBJ1-5	TRBD1	once	TGTGCCAGCAGCTTAGACAGGGGGCCTGGTAAGCCCCAGCATTTT	CASSLDRGPGKPQHF
TRBV18	TRBJ2-2	.	.	TGTGCCAGCTCATCGGATAGGGAGCTGTTTTTT	CASSSDRELFF
TRBV5-1	TRBJ2-2	TRBD2	.	TGCGCCAGCAGCGGGACTAGCGGAACGAACACCGGGGAGCTGTTTTTT	CASSGTSGTNTGELFF
TRBV10-3	TRBJ1-1	TRBD1	.	TGTGCCATCAGTGAGTCGGACAGGCCGAACACTGAAGCTTTCTTT	CAISESDRPNTEAFF
TRBV29-1	TRBJ2-7	.	.	TGCAGCGTTACAAGGGCGGACGAGCAGTACTTC	CSVTRADEQYF
TRBV6-5	TRBJ2-2	TRBD2	.	TGTGCCAGCAGGCCGGGACTAGCGAACACCGGGGAGCTGTTTTTT	CASRPGLANTGELFF
TRBV30	TRBJ2-2	.	.	TGTGCCTGGAGCGACCCTGGGTGGGCCGGGGAGCTGTTTTTT	CAWSDPGWAGELFF
TRBV27	TRBJ2-2	.	.	TGTGCCAGCAGTCCCGCCCCGGGTGTCGGGGAGCTGTTTTTT	CASSPAPGVGELFF
TRBV2	TRBJ2-7	.	once	TGTGCCAGCCGTGGGAGCAAATACGAGCAGTACTTC	CASRGSKYEQYF
TRBV7-9	TRBJ1-1	.	.	TGTGCCAGCAGCTCGTCGGGGCGACCCGAAGCTTTCTTT	CASSSSGRPEAFF
TRBV19	TRBJ1-2	.	.	TGTGCCAGTACGCCGGGGGTAGACGATGGCTACACCTTC	CASTPGVDDGYTF
TRBV6-5	TRBJ2-3	TRBD2	.	TGTGCCAGCACCCGGACTAGCGGAGCAGATACGCAGTATTTT	CASTRTSGADTQYF
TRBV19	TRBJ2-1	TRBD2	.	TGTGCCAGTAGTATAGTCCCCTGGACTAGCAGGAACAATGAGCAGTTCTTC	CASSIVPWTSRNNEQFF
TRBV5-1	TRBJ2-7	.	.	TGCGCCAGCAGCTTGGAAACGGGGTTGGACGAGCAGTACTTC	CASSLETGLDEQYF
TRBV6-5	TRBJ1-5	.	few	TGTGCCAGCAGCCCGACCGACAGGCAGAATCAGCCCCAGCATTTT	CASSPTDRQNQPQHF
TRBV29-1	TRBJ2-7	.	.	TGCAGCGTTGAAGTGCTCGGACACTACGAGCAGTACTTC	CSVEVLGHYEQYF
TRBV5-4	TRBJ1-1	TRBD1	.	TGTGCCAGCAGCAAGGACAGGGGCGGTACTGAAGCTTTCTTT	CASSKDRGGTEAFF
TRBV7-6	TRBJ2-3	.	.	TGTGCCAGCAGCCTGACTAAGTGGGCAGATACGCAGTATTTT	CASSLTKWADTQYF
TRBV5-1	TRBJ1-1	.	.	TGCGCCAGCAGCTTGGCGGGGCAGAGGGTGAGCACTGAAGCTTTCTTT	CASSLAGQRVSTEAFF
TRBV5-1	TRBJ1-2	TRBD1	.	TGCGCCAGCAGCCCAGGGGGGGACTATGGCTACACCTTC	CASSPGGDYGYTF
TRBV27	TRBJ1-1	.	.	TGTGCCAGCAGGTCCGCAGGGGCCCTGAACACTGAAGCTTTCTTT	CASRSAGALNTEAFF
TRBV2	TRBJ2-6	TRBD2	.	TGTGCCAGCAGTGAAAGGGAAGGCGGGAGTGGAGCCAACGTCCTGACTTTC	CASSEREGGSGANVLTF
TRBV7-6	TRBJ2-1	TRBD2	.	TGTGCCAGCAGCTTCCTAGCGGGGTCGAGGTACAATGAGCAGTTCTTC	CASSFLAGSRYNEQFF
TRBV28	TRBJ1-5	.	once	TGTGCCAGCAGTTTGGTCTTATTTGGGGTTAAGCGCAATCAGCCCCAGCATTTT	CASSLVLFGVKRNQPQHF
TRBV7-8	TRBJ1-5	TRBD1	few	TGTGCCAGCAGCCTGACAGGGTCGGCTCCCCAGCATTTT	CASSLTGSAPQHF
TRBV30	TRBJ1-5	.	.	TGTGCCTGGAGTCGACAGGTAGAACAGCCCCAGCATTTT	CAWSRQVEQPQHF
TRBV3-1/TRBV3-2	TRBJ1-2	.	.	TGTGCCAGCAGCCAAAGAGGATACTATGGCTACACCTTC	CASSQRGYYGYTF
TRBV2	TRBJ1-5	TRBD1	few	TGTGCCAGCAGGGGACAGACTACTCAGCCCCAGCATTTT	CASRGQTTQPQHF
TRBV4-3	TRBJ1-4	TRBD1	.	TGCGCCAGCAGCCAGCAGACAGGGAGGGGTGAAAAACTGTTTTTT	CASSQQTGRGEKLFF
TRBV6-2/TRBV6-3	TRBJ1-5	TRBD1	once	TGTGCCAGCAGTTACTGGACAGGGAATCAGCCCCAGCATTTT	CASSYWTGNQPQHF
TRBV5-1	TRBJ1-1	.	.	TGCGCCAGCGGGGAATGGGGACAATCTGACCAAGCTTTCTTT	CASGEWGQSDQAFF
TRBV5-6	TRBJ1-1	.	.	TGTGCCAGCAGCCCGACGACAGGGAACACTGAAGCTTTCTTT	CASSPTTGNTEAFF
TRBV5-1	TRBJ1-1	TRBD1	.	TGCGCCAGCAGCCGACAGGGGGTAGGATCAGGCACTGAAGCTTTCTTT	CASSRQGVGSGTEAFF
TRBV30	TRBJ1-2	.	.	TGTGCCTGGAATGGGGCAGCCTATGGCTACACCTTC	CAWNGAAYGYTF
TRBV30	TRBJ1-2	.	.	TGTGCCTGGATCAGAGAGGGTAACTATGGCTACACCTTC	CAWIREGNYGYTF
TRBV11-2	TRBJ2-5	.	.	TGTGCCAGCAGCTCCTGGTCAGAGACCCAGTACTTC	CASSSWSETQYF
TRBV18	TRBJ1-5	.	.	TGTGCCAGCTCACCGAGTAATTTGGGTATCAATCAGCCCCAGCATTTT	CASSPSNLGINQPQHF
TRBV12-3/TRBV12-4	TRBJ1-1	.	.	TGTGCCAGCAGGGGGGACGGAAACACTGAAGCTTTCTTT	CASRGDGNTEAFF
TRBV6-5	TRBJ1-4	.	.	TGTGCCAGCAGCGGCGGGATTAATGAAAAACTGTTTTTT	CASSGGINEKLFF
TRBV30	TRBJ2-2	.	few	TGTGCCTGGAGTGTACGGGCAGGGGAGCTGTTTTTT	CAWSVRAGELFF
TRBV7-9	TRBJ1-2	TRBD1	.	TGTGCCAGCAGCTCCCCGGCACAGGGGGTCTATGGCTACACCTTC	CASSSPAQGVYGYTF
TRBV10-3	TRBJ1-1	.	.	TGTGCCATCAATCCGGGAAAGAACACTGAAGCTTTCTTT	CAINPGKNTEAFF